A single TCR beta chain is shown here with its context. The antigen remains unidentified. Trimming removed 4 bases at V and 3 bases at J, with 17 bases between. The CDR3 length is 16 residues. The germline V gene encodes CDR1 SGHRS and CDR2 YFSETQ. The PCR had 60 Vbeta and 13 Jbeta primers. Clones were sequenced by immunoSEQ multiplex PCR, and TCRdb holds only the in-frame ones, with some missing. The repertoire holds about 200,000 clones, 70% to 90% seen once, with approximately 0.31% in the top ten. This record comes from a study of cytomegalovirus exposure and HLA in healthy donors. Study results and caveats: Most TCR sequences were rare, but some public TCRs occurred in many donors.

This clonotype was obtained from a woman in her twenties or thirties in good health and CMV-seronegative. Sequencing was performed on PBMCs. The chain joins TRBV5-1 to TRBJ2-1; D is possibly TRBD1 (6 bases). CDR3 sequence reads: CASSLPASTGYNEQFF. In DNA form, the CDR3 reads TGCGCCAGCAGCCTTCCTGCCTCGACAGGCTACAATGAGCAGTTCTTC.